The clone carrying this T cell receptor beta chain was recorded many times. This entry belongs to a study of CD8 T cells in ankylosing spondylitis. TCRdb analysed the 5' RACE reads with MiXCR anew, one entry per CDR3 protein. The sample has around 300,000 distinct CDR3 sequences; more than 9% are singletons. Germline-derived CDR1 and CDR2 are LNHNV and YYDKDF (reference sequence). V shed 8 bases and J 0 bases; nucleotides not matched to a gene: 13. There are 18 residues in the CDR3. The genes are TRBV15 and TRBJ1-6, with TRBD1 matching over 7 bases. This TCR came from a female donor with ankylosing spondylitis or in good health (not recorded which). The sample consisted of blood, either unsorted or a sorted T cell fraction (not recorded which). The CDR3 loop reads CATEDGQGDSSYNSPLHF. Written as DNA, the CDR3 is TGTGCCACCGAAGACGGCCAAGGGGACAGCTCCTATAATTCACCCCTCCACTTT.